These 21 T cell receptor beta chains were sequenced from one sample in a study of T cells in Graves' hyperthyroidism and ophthalmopathy. There were TCR beta CDR3 regions amplified from RNA transcripts. The study used the HTBI primer set for a first-round RT-PCR of the TCR CDR3. TCRdb re-derived calls from the multiplex PCR reads in MiXCR, one entry per CDR3 protein. This table holds some 560,000 distinct CDR3 sequences, around 15% found once. The sample taken for sequencing was blood. These receptors all stem from a middle-aged woman with Graves' hyperthyroidism.

Comments on this clonotype: An end of the junction differs from the germline gene, which may be a read error. The V gene is TRBV28, the J gene TRBJ1-5; TRBD1 aligns across 7 bases. Looked up from germline, CDR1 is MDHEN and CDR2 is SYDVKM. CDR3 size: 14 residues. DNA for the CDR3: TGTGCCGGCAGTCCCGACAGGGTCAATCAGCCCCAGCATTTT. Its translation is CAGSPDRVNQPQHF.

The table lists this clonotype with many counts. This chain links TRBV28 with TRBJ1-5; D perhaps matches TRBD1 (5 bases). Germline-derived CDR1 and CDR2 are MDHEN and SYDVKM. This CDR3 comprises 16 residues. V gave up 4 bases and J gave up 2 bases, with 15 bases separating them. Written as DNA, the CDR3 is TGTGCCAGCAGTTACCAGGGTGGGGGTGGCAATCAGCCCCAGCATTTT. Translation: CASSYQGGGGNQPQHF.

This clonotype was seen a handful of times. Germline is not matched at one junction end, which may reflect a read error. The gene calls are TRBV29-1 and TRBJ1-4; perhaps TRBD1 as D (6 bases). This CDR3 is built from 13 residues. Germline V CDR1 and CDR2: SQVTM, ANQGSEA. CDR3 DNA: TGCAGCGTTAAAGACAGGAATAATGAAAAACTGTTTTTT. This gives the protein CSVKDRNNEKLFF. The entire variable domain, with the rest obtained from reference TRBV29-1 and TRBJ1-4, is as follows: SAVISQKPSRDICQRGTSLTIQCQVDSQVTMMFWYRQQPGQSLTLIATANQGSEATYESGFVIDKFPISRPNLTFSTLTVSNMSPEDSSIYLCSVKDRNNEKLFFGSGTQLSVL.

A remark on this clonotype: This may be a read error, as it is one base from a much larger clone. This rearrangement joins TRBV28 to TRBJ1-2; D unclear. The CDR3 loop spans 10 amino acids. Per germline, CDR1 MDHEN and CDR2 SYDVKM. The CDR3: CASGFDGYTF. CDR3 nucleotides: TGTGCCAGCGGTTTCGACGGCTACACCTTC.

This clonotype was picked up many times. The rearrangement links TRBV7-2 to TRBJ2-3; 12 bases fit TRBD2. Germline CDR1 and CDR2: SGHTA and FQGNSA. The ends lost 0 bases at V and 4 bases at J; junction bases unmatched: 8. The CDR3 is 18 amino acids. CDR3 nucleotide sequence: TGTGCCAGCAGCTTAGCCGTCCGACTAGCGGGAGAGGCAGATACGCAGTATTTT. Residues: CASSLAVRLAGEADTQYF. Together with reference TRBV7-2 and TRBJ2-3, the CDR3 gives the full variable domain: GAGVSQSPSNKVTEKGKDVELRCDPISGHTALYWYRQSLGQGLEFLIYFQGNSAPDKSGLPSDRFSAERTGGSVSTLTIQRTQQEDSAVYLCASSLAVRLAGEADTQYFGPGTRLTVL.

This clonotype has at least ten counts. The chain joins TRBV3-1 to TRBJ1-1, with TRBD1 matching 7 bases. The CDR3 runs 11 residues. Germline V lookup: CDR1 LGHDT, CDR2 YNNKEL (reference sequence). V was pared by 8 bases and J by 6 bases, with 3 bases of the junction left unmatched. This chain's CDR3 is CASGDRPEAFF. The CDR3 DNA reads as TGTGCCAGCGGGGACAGACCTGAAGCTTTCTTT.

The V gene is TRBV4-1, the J gene TRBJ2-3; weak D call: TRBD1 (5 bases). The germline V gene has CDR1 MGHRA and CDR2 YSYEKL. The CDR3 contains 14 residues. V shed 2 bases and J shed 4 bases, with 10 bases lying between them. The CDR3: CASSQLVGPDTQYF. CDR3 DNA: TGCGCCAGCAGCCAATTAGTGGGGCCAGATACGCAGTATTTT.

This clonotype appeared a few times. V gene TRBV29-1 combines with J gene TRBJ2-3, with 10 nucleotides matching TRBD1. This CDR3 is built from 16 residues. In germline, CDR1 is SQVTM, CDR2 ANQGSEA. The J segment lost 0 bases and the V segment lost 4 bases, leaving 7 bases of the junction unmatched. The CDR3 region is CSVVGTGEGSTDTQYF. The CDR3 bases are TGCAGCGTTGTGGGGACAGGGGAAGGGAGCACAGATACGCAGTATTTT.

The rearrangement joins TRBV6-1 to TRBJ2-2; 8 bases match TRBD2. In germline, CDR1 is MNHNS, CDR2 SASEGT. Unmatched junction bases numbered 12, after V lost 1 base and J lost 5 bases. CDR3 length: 18 residues. The CDR3 region is CASSEVWARSGGTGELFF. CDR3 coding DNA: TGTGCCAGCAGTGAAGTATGGGCCAGATCGGGGGGGACCGGGGAGCTGTTTTTT.

At least ten counts were recorded for this clonotype. V and J are TRBV6-1 and TRBJ2-2; D is ambiguous. The V end was cut by 6 bases, the J end by 5 bases, with 16 bases between. The CDR3 is made up of 15 amino acids. CDR1 and CDR2 (germline): MNHNS, SASEGT. CDR3 sequence: CASRPWTLRTGELFF. The CDR3 nucleotides read TGTGCCAGCAGACCCTGGACCCTACGGACCGGGGAGCTGTTTTTT.

This clonotype was counted between two and nine times. The chain joins TRBV19 to TRBJ2-3, with unresolved D. This CDR3 is 15 amino acids long. Trimming pared 3 bases from V and 2 bases from J, leaving 12 bases between. In germline, CDR1 is LNHDA, CDR2 SQIVND (reference sequence). CDR3 coding DNA: TGTGCCAGTAGTATCCCGGGCCGTATCACAGATACGCAGTATTTT. It encodes CASSIPGRITDTQYF.

About this clonotype itself: A junction end diverges from the germline sequence, so it may reflect a read error. The rearrangement joins TRBV18 to TRBJ2-3; D may correspond to TRBD1 or TRBD2 (5 bases each). The CDR3 runs to 16 residues. CDR1 and CDR2 (germline): KGHSH, LQKENI. CDR3 bases: TGTGCCAGCTCACCACGGTTGACAGCTAGCACAGATACGCGGTATTTT. Amino acids: CASSPRLTASTDTRYF.

This clonotype was counted ten times or more. The rearrangement uses TRBV20-1 and TRBJ1-1, with D possibly matching TRBD1 (5 bases). The CDR3 extends over 12 amino acids. Germline loops: CDR1 DFQATT, CDR2 SNEGSKA (reference sequence). V was clipped by 3 bases and J by 6 bases, with 11 bases between them. The CDR3 loop reads CSARGLQAEAFF. CDR3 DNA sequence: TGCAGTGCTAGGGGGCTACAGGCTGAAGCTTTCTTT.

This clonotype was recorded a few times. The chain is built from TRBV4-1 and TRBJ1-4; D call uncertain. Between the trimmed V and J ends, which lost 0 bases and 8 bases, there was a span of 4 bases. This CDR3 spans 12 amino acids. Per the germline V gene, CDR1 is MGHRA and CDR2 is YSYEKL. CDR3 amino acids: CASSQEGEKLFF. The CDR3 region has the DNA TGCGCCAGCAGCCAAGAGGGAGAAAAACTGTTTTTT.

This clonotype was picked up a small number of times. V is TRBV20-1 and J is TRBJ1-2; D gene uncertain. CDR1 is DFQATT and CDR2 is SNEGSKA in the germline V gene (reference sequence). This CDR3 is built from 11 residues. The CDR3 region has the DNA TGCAGCGCAGGACTGACCTATGGCTACACCTTC. Translated, it gives CSAGLTYGYTF.

This clonotype occurred a few times. This chain uses TRBV12-3 or TRBV12-4 with TRBJ2-7; D might be TRBD2 (5 bases). The CDR3 runs to 14 residues. Trimming removed 4 bases at V and 2 bases at J, with 12 bases between. The CDR3 bases are TGTGCCAGCAGTTCAACTAGTCTAACCTACGAGCAGTACTTC. Translation: CASSSTSLTYEQYF.

This clonotype occurred a few times. V usage is TRBV7-6 and J usage is TRBJ2-3; 7 positions match TRBD2. The CDR3 is 14 amino acids. CDR1 and CDR2 from the germline V gene are SGHVS and FNYEAQ. Trimming cost V 2 bases and J 8 bases; bases outside gene matches: 7. DNA for the CDR3: TGTGCCAGCAGCTTACTAGCGGAGGGTGGTACGCAGTATTTT. The encoded protein is CASSLLAEGGTQYF.

This chain links TRBV19 with TRBJ1-1; 9 bases agree with TRBD1. Trimming removed 7 bases from V and 1 base from J; junction bases left unmatched: 7. CDR3 length: 15 residues. Germline-derived CDR1 and CDR2 are LNHDA and SQIVND (reference sequence). The DNA of the CDR3 is TGTGCCAGTACCCCCCCGGACAGGGGGAACACTGAAGCTTTCTTT. Translating gives CASTPPDRGNTEAFF.

This clonotype has just a few counts. The chain has TRBV7-9 and TRBJ1-1, with 7 nucleotides matching TRBD1. The junction had 10 bases not matched to a gene; V was cut back by 1 base and J by 5 bases. Germline loops: CDR1 SEHNR, CDR2 FQNEAQ (reference sequence). The CDR3 sequence is 16 residues long. For the CDR3, the DNA is TGTGCCAGCAGCTTAGGGTCGGGACAGATAGGTACTGAAGCTTTCTTT. It yields the protein CASSLGSGQIGTEAFF.

This clonotype has a count of ten or more. The rearrangement uses TRBV2 and TRBJ1-2; TRBD1 matches 8 bases. The CDR3 loop spans 15 amino acids. The V gene's germline CDR1 is SNHLY and CDR2 FYNNEI. Trimming removed 6 bases from V and 0 bases from J; junction bases left unmatched: 6. This CDR3 reads CASSTGGGANYGYTF. The CDR3 nucleotides are TGTGCCAGCAGCACAGGGGGGGGAGCTAACTATGGCTACACCTTC.

This clonotype was recorded many times. The chain joins TRBV6-2 or TRBV6-3 to TRBJ2-7; TRBD1 agrees at 7 bases. This CDR3 spans 14 amino acids. Germline CDR1 MNHEY, CDR2 SVGEGT. The trim removed 9 bases at V and 6 bases at J, leaving 14 bases unmatched. The CDR3 coding sequence is TGTGCCAGTCAGTCCGACAGGGACCTTGGCGAGCAGTACTTC. Protein: CASQSDRDLGEQYF.